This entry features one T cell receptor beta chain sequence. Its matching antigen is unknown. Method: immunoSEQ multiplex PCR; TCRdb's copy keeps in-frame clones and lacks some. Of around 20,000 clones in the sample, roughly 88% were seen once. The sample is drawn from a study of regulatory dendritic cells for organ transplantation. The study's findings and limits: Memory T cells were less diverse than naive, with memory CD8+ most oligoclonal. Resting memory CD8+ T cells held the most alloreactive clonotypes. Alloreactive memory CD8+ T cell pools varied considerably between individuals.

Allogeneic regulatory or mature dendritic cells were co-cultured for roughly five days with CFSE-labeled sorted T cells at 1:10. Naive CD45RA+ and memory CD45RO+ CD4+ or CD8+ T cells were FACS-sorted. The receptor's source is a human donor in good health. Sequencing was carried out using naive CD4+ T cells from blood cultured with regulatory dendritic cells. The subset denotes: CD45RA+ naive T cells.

The CDR3 DNA is TGCGCCAGCAGCCAAGAAAAGGGGCTCTTCTACGAGCAGTACTTC. It encodes CASSQEKGLFYEQYF. The chain joins TRBV4-1 to TRBJ2-7, with D maybe TRBD1 (5 bases). This CDR3 has 15 residues. Germline-derived CDR1 and CDR2 are MGHRA and YSYEKL. Trimming stripped 0 bases from V and 3 bases from J, with 12 bases between.